Below, one T cell receptor (beta chain) is given with its context. What it recognizes is unknown. This specimen comes from a study of T cell responses to AZD1222 COVID-19 vaccine. Study-level findings and limits: Researchers took repertoire samples only after the peak T cell response had come.

This CDR3 has 16 amino acids. Trimming removed 2 bases from V and 1 base from J, with 12 bases in between. Germline V CDR1 and CDR2: SGHAT, FQDESV (reference sequence). The method was immunoSEQ multiplex PCR; TCRdb's version includes in-frame clones alone and lacks a portion of them. This table has about 150,000 clones, 90% appearing once. Sequencing was performed on peripheral blood, taken on day 0 of AZD1222 vaccination. This receptor was identified in an adult in good health. This chain uses TRBV11-1 with TRBJ2-4, with D perhaps matching TRBD2 (6 bases). The CDR3 loop reads CASSLMAGFAKNIQYF. The CDR3 nucleotides read TGTGCCAGCAGCTTAATGGCGGGGTTCGCCAAAAACATTCAGTACTTC.